This T cell receptor (beta chain) is drawn from a study of blood T cell repertoires in COVID-19. TCRdb's table, derived via immunoSEQ multiplex PCR, lists solely in-frame clones and lacks some. The data hold 150,000 to 200,000 clones, with roughly four fifths observed a single time. The ends were cut back, 7 bases at V and 5 bases at J, with 6 bases in the middle. CDR1 is MNHNY, CDR2 SVGAGI, per germline (reference sequence). The CDR3 has 11 residues. The chain joins TRBV6-6 to TRBJ2-1; no definite D call. The sequencing sample was made of peripheral blood. The sequence was obtained from a woman between 70 and 85 years old with COVID-19, enrolled during active disease. The DNA of the CDR3 is TGTGCCAGCACTCTTAACAATGAGCAGTTCTTC. Translating gives CASTLNNEQFF.